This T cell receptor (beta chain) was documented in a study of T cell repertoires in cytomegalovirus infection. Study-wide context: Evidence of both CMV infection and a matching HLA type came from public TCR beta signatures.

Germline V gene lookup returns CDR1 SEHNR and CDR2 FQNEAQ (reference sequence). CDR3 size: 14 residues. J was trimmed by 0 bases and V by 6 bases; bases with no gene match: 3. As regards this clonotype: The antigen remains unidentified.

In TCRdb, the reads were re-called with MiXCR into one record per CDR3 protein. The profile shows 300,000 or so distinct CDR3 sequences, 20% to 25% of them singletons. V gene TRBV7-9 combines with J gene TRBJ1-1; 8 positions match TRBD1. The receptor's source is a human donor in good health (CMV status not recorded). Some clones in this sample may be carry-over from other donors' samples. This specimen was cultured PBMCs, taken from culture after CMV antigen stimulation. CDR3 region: CASRRTGMNTEAFF. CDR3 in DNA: TGTGCCAGCAGACGGACAGGGATGAACACTGAAGCTTTCTTT.